The 3 T cell receptor beta chains presented below share a single source sample, sequenced in a study of Tregs in tolerant kidney transplant recipients. TCRdb's table, derived via immunoSEQ multiplex PCR, lists solely in-frame clones and lacks some. The sample has around 78,000 clones, more than 85% seen once; the top ten hold approximately 0.35%. Sequencing used Tregs from blood, obtained before the transplant. These receptors originate from a human donor who received a combined kidney and bone marrow transplant.

The chain combines TRBV5-4 with TRBJ2-7; D perhaps matches TRBD1 (7 bases). CDR1 and CDR2 (germline): SGHNT, YYREEE (reference sequence). Trimming stripped 2 bases from V and 0 bases from J, with 12 bases between. CDR3 size: 15 residues. DNA for the CDR3: TGTGCCAGCAGCTTTAGACAGGGAGGCTCCTACGAGCAGTACTTC. It is translated as CASSFRQGGSYEQYF.

This clone was recorded once. The chain carries TRBV2 and TRBJ2-1; D gene uncertain. The V gene's germline CDR1 is SNHLY and CDR2 FYNNEI. The ends were cut back, 8 bases at V and 6 bases at J, with 20 bases in the middle. CDR3 length equals 15 residues. CDR3 in DNA: TGTGCCAGCGTTCCTAACAACCCCGTTGCCAATGAGCAGTTCTTC. Translating it yields CASVPNNPVANEQFF. Filled out from reference TRBV2 and TRBJ2-1, the complete variable domain reads EPEVTQTPSHQVTQMGQEVILRCVPISNHLYFYWYRQILGQKVEFLVSFYNNEISEKSEIFDDQFSVERPDGSNFTLKIRSTKLEDSAMYFCASVPNNPVANEQFFGPGTRLTVL.

This chain joins TRBV6-5 and TRBJ2-7; D remains unclear. The CDR3 contains 14 residues. The V gene lost 2 bases and the J gene lost 0 bases, with 8 bases spanning the gap. Germline CDR1 MNHEY, CDR2 SVGAGI. The CDR3 loop reads CASSYADGSYEQYF. The CDR3 DNA reads as TGTGCCAGCAGTTACGCGGACGGCTCCTACGAGCAGTACTTC.